These 20 T cell receptor beta chains originate from one sample sequenced in a study of blood T cell repertoires in COVID-19. Clones were read by immunoSEQ multiplex PCR, and TCRdb kept only the in-frame ones, dropping some. The table records roughly 250,000 clones, around four fifths of them present only once. Sequenced: peripheral blood. These receptors all stem from a woman between 40 and 55 years old with active or convalescent COVID-19.

This chain links TRBV3-1 (or the pseudogene TRBV3-2) with TRBJ2-1; 15 bases are a match to TRBD2. This CDR3 has 16 residues. CDR1 and CDR2 (germline): LGHDT, YNNKEL (reference sequence). V gave up 4 bases and J gave up 10 bases; unmatched junction bases: 8. The CDR3 DNA reads TGTGCCAGCAGCCCCGGACTAGCGGGGGGGCCTCGCGAGCAGTTCTTC. Translation gives CASSPGLAGGPREQFF.

This chain uses TRBV29-1 with TRBJ2-1; 16 bases fit TRBD2. The CDR3 has 16 amino acids. Germline V lookup: CDR1 SQVTM, CDR2 ANQGSEA. The V and J ends lost 6 bases and 6 bases, in that order; junction bases with no gene match: 8. The CDR3 sequence: CSVATGTSGGGNEQFF. The DNA of the CDR3 is TGCAGCGTGGCCACCGGGACTAGCGGGGGGGGCAATGAGCAGTTCTTC.

The chain uses TRBV29-1 and TRBJ2-3, with TRBD2 as a possible D gene (5 bases). CDR1 is SQVTM, CDR2 ANQGSEA, per germline. CDR3 length: 12 residues. V was clipped by 6 bases and J by 8 bases, with 15 bases between them. The CDR3 region is CSVQMSSGTQYF. The CDR3 DNA is TGCAGCGTACAGATGAGCAGCGGTACGCAGTATTTT.

The chain uses TRBV7-9 and TRBJ2-1; 11 nucleotides line up with TRBD2. With 2 bases clipped from V and 3 bases from J, the junction kept 0 bases outside the gene matches. There are 15 residues in the CDR3. The germline gives CDR1 SEHNR, CDR2 FQNEAQ (reference sequence). CDR3 bases: TGTGCCAGCAGCTTACTAGCGGGGGGCTACAATGAGCAGTTCTTC. Translation gives CASSLLAGGYNEQFF.

This sequence joins TRBV2 and TRBJ1-3, with a tentative D call TRBD1 (6 bases). Germline V gives CDR1 SNHLY, CDR2 FYNNEI. This CDR3 is built from 15 residues. V dropped 6 bases and J dropped 0 bases, with 12 bases sitting between them. The CDR3 is CASRDLTGSGNTIYF. Here the CDR3 DNA reads TGTGCCAGCAGAGACCTGACAGGCTCTGGAAACACCATATATTTT.

The chain has TRBV18 and TRBJ2-1, with TRBD1 matching 8 bases. Germline assignment: CDR1 KGHSH and CDR2 LQKENI. V was clipped by 2 bases and J by 0 bases; unmatched bases: 18. CDR3 length: 21 amino acids. The CDR3 loop reads CASSPSLRDRPVVGSYNEQFF. The DNA for the CDR3 is TGTGCCAGCTCACCATCGCTCCGGGACAGGCCAGTGGTTGGCTCCTACAATGAGCAGTTCTTC.

This chain uses TRBV6-6 with TRBJ2-3, with TRBD1 matching over 9 bases. CDR3 size: 13 residues. Trimming cost V 8 bases and J 3 bases; bases outside gene matches: 3. CDR1 MNHNY and CDR2 SVGAGI come from the germline V gene (reference sequence). In DNA, the CDR3 is TGTGCCAGCGAGGACAGGGGAACAGATACGCAGTATTTT. Protein product: CASEDRGTDTQYF.

The genes are TRBV5-1 and TRBJ2-1; 11 bases map to TRBD2. Germline lookup yields CDR1 SGHRS and CDR2 YFSETQ. Trimming at V came to 4 bases and at J to 14 bases, leaving 14 bases not matched to a gene. The CDR3 totals 15 residues. CDR3 loop: CASSDGLAGPRGEFF. CDR3 DNA sequence: TGCGCCAGCAGCGACGGACTAGCGGGCCCCAGGGGGGAGTTCTTC.

This clone was detected once. The chain joins TRBV5-1 to TRBJ2-1; 15 bases are a match to TRBD2. This CDR3 is built from 16 residues. J was trimmed by 9 bases and V by 4 bases; bases with no gene match: 8. Germline lookup yields CDR1 SGHRS and CDR2 YFSETQ. The CDR3 nucleotides read TGCGCCAGCAGCCAAGGGACTAGCGGGGGGTCCAGTGAGCAGTTCTTC. This translates into CASSQGTSGGSSEQFF.

V and J are TRBV19 and TRBJ2-3; 9 nucleotides agree with TRBD1. The CDR3 extends over 14 amino acids. Germline-derived CDR1 and CDR2 are LNHDA and SQIVND (reference sequence). The V gene end was trimmed by 9 bases and the J gene end by 0 bases; junction bases not matched to a gene: 4. CDR3 residues: CASSGTGSTDTQYF. DNA for the CDR3: TGTGCCAGCTCCGGGACAGGGAGCACAGATACGCAGTATTTT.

V is TRBV6-5 and J is TRBJ2-2, with a weak D call TRBD2 (7 bases). Germline V gene data show CDR1 as MNHEY and CDR2 as SVGAGI. V shed 4 bases and J shed 6 bases, with 9 bases lying between them. The CDR3 covers 13 residues. The CDR3 is CASSWGGSGELFF. In DNA form, the CDR3 reads TGTGCCAGCAGTTGGGGGGGCTCCGGGGAGCTGTTTTTT.

V and J are TRBV5-1 and TRBJ2-1; 10 bases fit TRBD1. Looked up from germline, CDR1 is SGHRS and CDR2 is YFSETQ. The ends lost 4 bases at V and 7 bases at J; junction bases unmatched: 11. This CDR3 has 16 amino acids. CDR3: CASSLGGQGLGNEQFF. The CDR3 DNA sequence: TGCGCCAGCAGCCTGGGGGGACAGGGGCTCGGGAATGAGCAGTTCTTC.

This sequence joins TRBV30 and TRBJ2-2; the match to TRBD1 covers 7 bases. Germline CDR1 is GTSNPN and CDR2 is SVGIG (reference sequence). V lost 3 bases to trimming and J lost 5 bases; unmatched junction nucleotides: 15. The CDR3 consists of 17 residues. Written as DNA, the CDR3 is TGTGCCTGGAGGCGGAGGTTGGGCCCAGGGGGAACCGGGGAGCTGTTTTTT. It encodes CAWRRRLGPGGTGELFF.

The chain combines TRBV5-1 with TRBJ2-7; 8 bases are a match to TRBD1. This CDR3 is 13 amino acids long. V was pared by 7 bases and J by 4 bases, with 7 bases of the junction left unmatched. Germline V lookup: CDR1 SGHRS, CDR2 YFSETQ. The CDR3 DNA follows: TGCGCCAGCTCGGACAGGGTTGGGTACGAGCAGTACTTC. This encodes CASSDRVGYEQYF.

The chain is built from TRBV9 and TRBJ1-4; D is possibly TRBD1 (5 bases). This CDR3 contains 17 residues. Trimming took 0 bases from V and 5 from J, leaving 17 bases between them. Germline CDR1 and CDR2: SGDLS and YYNGEE. The CDR3 spells CASSVVPWAGLNEKLFF. CDR3 DNA sequence: TGTGCCAGCAGCGTAGTCCCTTGGGCAGGGCTGAATGAAAAACTGTTTTTT. The variable domain in full, completed from reference TRBV9 and TRBJ1-4, reads DSGVTQTPKHLITATGQRVTLRCSPRSGDLSVYWYQQSLDQGLQFLIQYYNGEERAKGNILERFSAQQFPDLHSELNLSSLELGDSALYFCASSVVPWAGLNEKLFFGSGTQLSVL.

V usage is TRBV2 and J usage is TRBJ1-2; 9 bases match TRBD1. The CDR3 contains 16 residues. Per the germline V gene, CDR1 is SNHLY and CDR2 is FYNNEI. Unmatched junction bases numbered 8, after V lost 6 bases and J lost 0 bases. CDR3 DNA sequence: TGTGCCAGCAGCCCGGGACAGGGAACTTCTAACTATGGCTACACCTTC. Residues: CASSPGQGTSNYGYTF.

This chain joins TRBV11-2 and TRBJ1-2; D uncertain. Germline loops: CDR1 SGHAT, CDR2 FQNNGV. Between the trimmed V and J ends, which lost 4 bases and 7 bases, there was a span of 10 bases. The CDR3 is made up of 12 amino acids. This CDR3 reads CASSSEGGGYTF. CDR3 nucleotides: TGTGCCAGCAGCTCCGAGGGAGGTGGCTACACCTTC.

This chain's CDR3 is CASSYGFSAGNTIYF. CDR3 sequence (DNA): TGTGCCAGCAGTTACGGCTTTTCAGCTGGAAACACCATATATTTT. The rearrangement joins TRBV6-5 to TRBJ1-3; no firm D call. The germline gives CDR1 MNHEY, CDR2 SVGAGI. The CDR3 runs 15 residues. Trimming stripped 2 bases from V and 2 bases from J, with 10 bases between.

The chain carries TRBV29-1 and TRBJ2-3; 8 nucleotides line up with TRBD2. This CDR3 comprises 15 residues. Germline trimming cut 6 bases from V and 1 base from J; bases unmatched to any gene: 9. The germline V gene has CDR1 SQVTM and CDR2 ANQGSEA. The CDR3 reads CSVALAGGRTDTQYF. For the CDR3, the DNA is TGCAGCGTCGCCCTGGCGGGGGGTCGCACAGATACGCAGTATTTT.

As regards this clone: Within the sample, other DNA sequences also encode this same CDR3. The chain employs TRBV7-9 and TRBJ1-1; TRBD1 might be the D (5 bases). This CDR3 is built from 13 residues. Germline CDR1 is SEHNR and CDR2 is FQNEAQ (reference sequence). Trimming removed 5 bases from V and 3 bases from J, with 10 bases in between. The CDR3 reads CASSPSRDTEAFF. In DNA form, the CDR3 reads TGTGCCAGCAGCCCGAGCAGGGACACTGAAGCTTTCTTT. Using reference TRBV7-9 and TRBJ1-1 for the parts outside the CDR3, the full variable domain is DTGVSQNPRHKITKRGQNVTFRCDPISEHNRLYWYRQTLGQGPEFLTYFQNEAQLEKSRLLSDRFSAERPKGSFSTLEIQRTEQGDSAMYLCASSPSRDTEAFFGQGTRLTVV.